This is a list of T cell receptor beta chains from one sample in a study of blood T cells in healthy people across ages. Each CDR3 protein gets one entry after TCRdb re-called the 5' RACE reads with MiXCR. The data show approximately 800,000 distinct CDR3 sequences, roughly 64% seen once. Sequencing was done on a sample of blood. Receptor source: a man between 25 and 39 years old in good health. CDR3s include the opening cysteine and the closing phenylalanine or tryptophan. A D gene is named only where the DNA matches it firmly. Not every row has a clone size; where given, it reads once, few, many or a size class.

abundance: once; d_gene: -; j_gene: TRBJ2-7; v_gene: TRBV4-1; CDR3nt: TGCGCCAGCAGCCAAGAGGGGCGCCGGGTGTTCGGGCAGTACTTC; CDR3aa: CASSQEGRRVFGQYF
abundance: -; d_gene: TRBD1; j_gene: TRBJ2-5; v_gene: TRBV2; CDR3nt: TGTGCCAGCGATGCTAACAGGGGTCCTCCCGAGACCCAGTACTTC; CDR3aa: CASDANRGPPETQYF
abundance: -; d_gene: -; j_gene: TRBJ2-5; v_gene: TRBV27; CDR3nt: TGTGCCACCTACCCGCGGAGCTTGCCCTACAATGAGCAGTACTTC; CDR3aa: CATYPRSLPYNEQYF
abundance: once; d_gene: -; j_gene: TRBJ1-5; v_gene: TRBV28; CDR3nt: TGTGCCAGCAGTTTAACAGGGTGGAATCAGCCCCAGCATTTT; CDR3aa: CASSLTGWNQPQHF
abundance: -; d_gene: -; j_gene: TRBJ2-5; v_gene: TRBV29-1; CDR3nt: TGCAGCGCCACCGTCCGGGGGCAGGTTGATGAGCAGTACTTC; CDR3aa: CSATVRGQVDEQYF
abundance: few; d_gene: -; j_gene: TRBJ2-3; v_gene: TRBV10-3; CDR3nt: TGTGCCTCCCGCCATAGGGCAACAGGGATCGGCACAGATACGCAGTATTTT; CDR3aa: CASRHRATGIGTDTQYF
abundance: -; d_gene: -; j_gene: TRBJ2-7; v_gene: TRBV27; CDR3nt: TGTGCCAGCAGTTTAGTGGGAACTAGCTCCTACGAGCAGTACTTC; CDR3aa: CASSLVGTSSYEQYF
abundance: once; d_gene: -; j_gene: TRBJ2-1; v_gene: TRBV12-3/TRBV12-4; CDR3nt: TGTGCCAGCAGCCTTAGCCACCAGGATGAGCAGTTCTTC; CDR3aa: CASSLSHQDEQFF
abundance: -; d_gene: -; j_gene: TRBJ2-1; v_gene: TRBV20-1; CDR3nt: TGCAGTGCGACCTTAAATGAGCAGTTCTTC; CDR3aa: CSATLNEQFF
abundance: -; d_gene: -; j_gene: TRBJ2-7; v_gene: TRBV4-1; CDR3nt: TGCGCCAGCAGCCAAGATCTTAAGGAGGGGTCCTACGAGCAGTACTTC; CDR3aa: CASSQDLKEGSYEQYF
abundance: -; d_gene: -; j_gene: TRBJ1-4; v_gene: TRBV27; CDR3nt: TGTGCCAGCAGTCCCCTCGGACAGAGAAATGAAAAACTGTTTTTT; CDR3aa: CASSPLGQRNEKLFF
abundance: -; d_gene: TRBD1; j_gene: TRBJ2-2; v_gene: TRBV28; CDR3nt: TGTGCCAGCAGCCGAGGGGGCGACACCGGGGAGCTGTTTTTT; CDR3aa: CASSRGGDTGELFF
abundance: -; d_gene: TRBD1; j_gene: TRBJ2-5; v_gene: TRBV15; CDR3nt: TGTGCCACCTTGGGACAGGGGAACCAAGAGACCCAGTACTTC; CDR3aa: CATLGQGNQETQYF
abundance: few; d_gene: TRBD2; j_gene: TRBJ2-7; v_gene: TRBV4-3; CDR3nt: TGCGCCAGCAGCCAAGCCCTCCTTGGGCGGGAGTGCTACGAGCAGTACTTC; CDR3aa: CASSQALLGRECYEQYF
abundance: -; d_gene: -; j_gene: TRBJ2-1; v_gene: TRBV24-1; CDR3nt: TGTGCCACCAGTGATTCACAGTGCTTATACAATGAGCAGTTCTTC; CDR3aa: CATSDSQCLYNEQFF
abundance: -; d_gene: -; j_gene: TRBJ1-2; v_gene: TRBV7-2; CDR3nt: TGTGCCAGCAGCCGGACGCCGCCGTCAATAGCTAACTATGGCTACACCTTC; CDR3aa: CASSRTPPSIANYGYTF
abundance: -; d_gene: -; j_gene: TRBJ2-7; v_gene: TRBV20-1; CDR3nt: TGCAGTGCTAGCGACTTGGGTAGGGGGAGGGACGAGCAGTACTTC; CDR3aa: CSASDLGRGRDEQYF
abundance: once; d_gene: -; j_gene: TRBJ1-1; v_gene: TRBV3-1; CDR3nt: TGTGCCAGCAGCCCCCTCTACGTTTTTCGCATGAACACTGAAGCTTTCTTT; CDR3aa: CASSPLYVFRMNTEAFF
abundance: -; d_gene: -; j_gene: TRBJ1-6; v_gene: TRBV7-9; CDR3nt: TGTGCCAGCAGCTCCCTCTATAATTCACCCCTCCACTTT; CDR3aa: CASSSLYNSPLHF
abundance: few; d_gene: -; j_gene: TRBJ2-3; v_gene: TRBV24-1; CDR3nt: TGTGCCACCAGTGAACCTGGGGGCGGACAGTCAGATACGCAGTATTTT; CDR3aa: CATSEPGGGQSDTQYF
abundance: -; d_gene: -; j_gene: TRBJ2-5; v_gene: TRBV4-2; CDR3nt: TGTGCCAGCAGCCAAGCGCAGGGACTCCAAGAGACCCAGTACTTC; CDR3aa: CASSQAQGLQETQYF
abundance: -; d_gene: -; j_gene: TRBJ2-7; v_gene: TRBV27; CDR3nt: TGTGCCAGCAGTTTAAGCGGTTGGGGCAACTACGAGCAGTACTTC; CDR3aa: CASSLSGWGNYEQYF
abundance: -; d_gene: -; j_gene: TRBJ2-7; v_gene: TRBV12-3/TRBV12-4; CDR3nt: TGTGCCACCGCTGGGGGGACGGCAATGAGCTCCTACGAGCAGTACTTC; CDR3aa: CATAGGTAMSSYEQYF
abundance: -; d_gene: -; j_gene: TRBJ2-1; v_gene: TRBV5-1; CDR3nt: TGCGCCAGCAGCACGACTAGTTATGAGCAGTTCTTC; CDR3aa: CASSTTSYEQFF
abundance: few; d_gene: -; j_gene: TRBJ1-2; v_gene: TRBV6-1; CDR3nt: TGTGCCAGCAGTCCCCTAGACAGGACATATGGCTACACCTTC; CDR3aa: CASSPLDRTYGYTF
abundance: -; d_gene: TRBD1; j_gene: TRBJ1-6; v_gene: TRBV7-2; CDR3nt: TGTGCCAGCAGCCCAAGGGGACAGAATAATTCACCCCTCCACTTT; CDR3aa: CASSPRGQNNSPLHF
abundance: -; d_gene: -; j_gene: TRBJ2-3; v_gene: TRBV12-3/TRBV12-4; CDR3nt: TGTGCCAGCAGGGCCCTCACAGATACGCAGTATTTT; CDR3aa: CASRALTDTQYF
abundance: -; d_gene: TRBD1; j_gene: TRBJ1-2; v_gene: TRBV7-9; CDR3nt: TGTGCCAGCAGCCTGGGACAGGGGATTGAGGGCTACACCTTC; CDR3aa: CASSLGQGIEGYTF
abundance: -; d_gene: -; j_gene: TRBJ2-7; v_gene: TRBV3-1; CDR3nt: TGTGCCAGCAGCCAAGATGGGGCGGCCAACTACGAGCAGTACTTC; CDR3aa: CASSQDGAANYEQYF
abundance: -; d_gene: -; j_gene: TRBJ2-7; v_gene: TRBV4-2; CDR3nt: TGTGCCAGCAGCCAACCCGGACCCTACGAGCAGTACTTC; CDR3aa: CASSQPGPYEQYF
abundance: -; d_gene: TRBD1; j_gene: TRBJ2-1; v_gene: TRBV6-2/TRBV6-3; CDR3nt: TGTGCCAGCACCGACAGGGGCAGGGGCTCCTACAATGAGCAGTTCTTC; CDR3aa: CASTDRGRGSYNEQFF
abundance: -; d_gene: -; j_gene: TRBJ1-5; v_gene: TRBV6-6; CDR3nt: TGTGCCAGCCGGGTTGGTAGCAATCAGCCCCGGCATTTT; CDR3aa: CASRVGSNQPRHF
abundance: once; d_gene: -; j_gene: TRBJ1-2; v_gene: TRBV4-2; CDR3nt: TGTGCCAGCAGCCAAGACGTGACGAGCTACACCTTC; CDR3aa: CASSQDVTSYTF
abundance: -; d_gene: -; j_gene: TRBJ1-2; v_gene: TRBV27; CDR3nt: TGTGCCAGCAGTTTCGGCGGAGGCGGGAACTATGGCTACACCTTC; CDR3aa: CASSFGGGGNYGYTF
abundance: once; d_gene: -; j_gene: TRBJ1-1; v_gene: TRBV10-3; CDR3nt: TGTGCCATCAGTGAGTCCGGGGGCCTCGGTACTGAAGCTTTCTTT; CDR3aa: CAISESGGLGTEAFF
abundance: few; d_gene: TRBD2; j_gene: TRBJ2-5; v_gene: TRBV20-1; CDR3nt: TGCAGTGTCCCGGGACTAGCAGAGACCCAGTACTTC; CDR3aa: CSVPGLAETQYF
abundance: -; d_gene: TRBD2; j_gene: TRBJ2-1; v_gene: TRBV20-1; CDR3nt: TGCAGTGCTAGGGCCCTAGCGGGGGTGAATGAGCAGTTCTTC; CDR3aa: CSARALAGVNEQFF
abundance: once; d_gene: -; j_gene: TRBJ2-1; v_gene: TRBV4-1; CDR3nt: TGCGCCAGCAGCCAAGGGGATCTGGGTAATGAGCAGTTCTTC; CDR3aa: CASSQGDLGNEQFF
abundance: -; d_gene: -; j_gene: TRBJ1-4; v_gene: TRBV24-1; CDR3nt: TGTGCCACCAGTGATATGCGGAACATAGCAACTAATGAAAAACTGTTTTTT; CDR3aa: CATSDMRNIATNEKLFF
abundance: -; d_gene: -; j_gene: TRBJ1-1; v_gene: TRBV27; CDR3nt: TGTGCCAGCAGTTTCCTAGGCAGCTTGAACACTGAAGCTTTCTTT; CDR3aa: CASSFLGSLNTEAFF
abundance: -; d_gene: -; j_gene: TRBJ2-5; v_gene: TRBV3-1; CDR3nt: TGTGCCAGCAGCCAAGGACAGACTAAAGAGACCCAGTACTTC; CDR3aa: CASSQGQTKETQYF
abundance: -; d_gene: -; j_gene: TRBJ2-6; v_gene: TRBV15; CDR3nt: TGTGCCACCAGCAGAGTCACAGGGGCCAACGTCCTGACTTTC; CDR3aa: CATSRVTGANVLTF
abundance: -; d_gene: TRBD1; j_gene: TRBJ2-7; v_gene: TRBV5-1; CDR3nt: TGCGCCAGCAGCACGAGACAGGGGCAGGAGCAGTACTTC; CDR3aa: CASSTRQGQEQYF
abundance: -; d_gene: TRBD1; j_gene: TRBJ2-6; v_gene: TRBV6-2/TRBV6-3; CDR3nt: TGTGCCAGCAGACTCCGGGACAGGACAACTTCTGGGGCCAACGTCCTGACTTTC; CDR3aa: CASRLRDRTTSGANVLTF
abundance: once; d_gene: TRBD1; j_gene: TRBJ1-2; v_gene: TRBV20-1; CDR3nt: TGCAGTGCCCCCTCGCAACAGGGGGCATATGGCTACACCTTC; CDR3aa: CSAPSQQGAYGYTF
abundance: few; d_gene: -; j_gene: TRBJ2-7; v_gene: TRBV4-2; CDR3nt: TGTGCCAGCAGCCGGGTGACCGAGATGTCTGACGAGCAGTACTTC; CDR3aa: CASSRVTEMSDEQYF
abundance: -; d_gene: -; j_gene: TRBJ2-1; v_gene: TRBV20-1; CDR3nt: TGCAGTGCTAGAGATCCGTTCGATGAGCAGTTCTTC; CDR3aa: CSARDPFDEQFF
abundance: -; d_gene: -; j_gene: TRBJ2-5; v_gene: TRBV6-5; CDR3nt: TGTGCCAGCAGTTACTCGTGGGAGACCCAGTACTTC; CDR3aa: CASSYSWETQYF